Detailed here is one T cell receptor beta chain. Its antigen is not known. Patients with autoimmune history or systemic immunosuppression were excluded. These data belong to a study of OX40 agonist ivuxolimab in advanced cancers. Study overall: Earlier treatment with anti-PD-1, anti-PD-L1 or anti-CTLA-4 was permitted, and over 35% had received some. Findings of the study overall: Averaging showed that CD8+ T cells had more expanded clones than CD4+ did. It was also the case that some nonresponders had low normalized T-cell clonal expansion.

Assay: immunoSEQ multiplex PCR; the TCRdb copy retains only in-frame clones and omits some. The sample includes 87,000 or so clones, around nine tenths of them seen just once. CDR3 length equals 14 residues. V lost 4 bases to trimming and J lost 4 bases; unmatched junction nucleotides: 6. Germline V gives CDR1 SGHNT, CDR2 YYREEE (reference sequence). The clonotype comes from an adult with an advanced solid tumor such as melanoma, head and neck, liver or kidney cancer. The gene calls are TRBV5-4 and TRBJ1-2, with 8 nucleotides matching TRBD1. This specimen was CD4+ or CD8+ T cells sorted from blood, taken in a trial of the OX40 agonist ivuxolimab. The CDR3 DNA follows: TGTGCCAGCAGCGCGGGGGACAGGATCTATGGCTACACCTTC. Protein: CASSAGDRIYGYTF.